This T cell receptor (beta chain) was recovered during a study of T cells in Graves' hyperthyroidism and ophthalmopathy. Study-level information: Any treatment followed the collection of peripheral blood at initial diagnosis.

This clonotype came up many times. Its antigen remains unknown. Every diagnosis used clinical symptoms, serum thyroxine and TRAb, thyroid ultrasound and orbital computed tomography. Out of around 10 ml of fresh peripheral blood came the PBMCs. CDR3 length equals 15 residues. Germline V gene sequence: CDR1 MNHEY, CDR2 SMNVEV (reference sequence). V trimming: 4 bases; J trimming: 4 bases; junction bases outside the gene matches: 4. Amplified TCR beta CDR3 regions came from RNA transcripts. In the first-round RT-PCR of the TCR CDR3, the HTBI primer set was used. TCRdb itself ran the multiplex PCR reads through MiXCR, one entry per CDR3 protein. The table has approximately 570,000 distinct CDR3 sequences, about 20% seen once; the top ten hold 47%. Study-wide points: Blood also contained most expanded thyroid clonotypes above 0.001.

The sample comprised blood. The chain joins TRBV27 to TRBJ2-3; 11 nucleotides match TRBD1. This sequence originates from a man aged 40-50 years with Graves' ophthalmopathy. The CDR3 is CASSSGTGGADTQYF. CDR3 nucleotides: TGTGCCAGCAGTTCCGGGACAGGGGGGGCAGATACGCAGTATTTT.